A single sample is the source of the 13 T cell receptor beta chains below, sequenced in a study of human T cells and chemical hapten exposure. The authors' total RNA extraction used unfractionated whole blood. TCRdb itself ran the 5' RACE reads through MiXCR, one entry per CDR3 protein. The sample lists around 140,000 distinct CDR3 sequences; approximately 4% were seen once. The receptors here all came from a female donor in good health.

This clonotype was recorded at least ten times. This chain uses TRBV6-5 with TRBJ2-2; D may be TRBD1 (5 bases). This CDR3 has 12 amino acids. The V end was cut by 2 bases, the J end by 7 bases, with 5 bases between. Germline CDR1 is MNHEY and CDR2 is SVGAGI. The CDR3 region is CASSYRGGELFF. CDR3 nucleotides: TGTGCCAGCAGTTACAGGGGCGGGGAGCTGTTTTTT.

This clonotype was seen more than once but under ten times. The CDR3 reads CSARDPNRGGEKLFF. CDR3 coding DNA: TGCAGTGCTAGAGACCCCAACAGGGGAGGTGAAAAACTGTTTTTT. This chain links TRBV20-1 with TRBJ1-4; 7 bases match TRBD1. The CDR3 is 15 amino acids. Germline-derived CDR1 and CDR2 are DFQATT and SNEGSKA (reference sequence). J lost 7 bases, V lost 0 bases, and 8 bases had no gene match.

This clonotype was found many times. This chain uses TRBV27 with TRBJ2-1; 8 bases fit TRBD1. Germline V gene lookup returns CDR1 MNHEY and CDR2 SMNVEV (reference sequence). J gave up 3 bases and V 1 base, and 2 bases lay outside the gene matches. This CDR3 is 15 amino acids long. CDR3 bases: TGTGCCAGCAGTTTATACGGACAGGGCTACAATGAGCAGTTCTTC. Translation gives CASSLYGQGYNEQFF.

The chain employs TRBV12-3 or TRBV12-4 and TRBJ2-2; no clear D. V was clipped by 2 bases and J by 3 bases, with 10 bases between them. The CDR3 has 15 residues. CDR3 region: CASSLLVVDTGELFF. The CDR3 DNA reads TGTGCCAGCAGTTTATTGGTAGTCGACACCGGGGAGCTGTTTTTT.

This clonotype was counted ten times or more. V gene TRBV29-1 combines with J gene TRBJ1-2; D remains ambiguous. The CDR3 extends over 11 amino acids. Germline V gene data show CDR1 as SQVTM and CDR2 as ANQGSEA. V lost 3 bases and J 4 bases, leaving 6 bases between the germline ends. The CDR3 sequence is CSVEIFYGYTF. The CDR3 DNA is TGCAGCGTTGAGATTTTCTATGGCTACACCTTC.

This clonotype showed up just a few times. A much larger clone lies one base from this, so it may be a read error. Here the CDR3 reads CASSEYEATNSPLHF. CDR3 nucleotide sequence: TGTGCCAGCAGTGAATACGAGGCGACTAATTCACCCCTCCACTTT. The chain links TRBV2 to TRBJ1-6; no definite D call. The CDR3 sequence is 15 residues long. Germline CDR1 is SNHLY and CDR2 is FYNNEI. The ends were cut back, 2 bases at V and 6 bases at J, with 11 bases in the middle.

This clonotype has only a few counts. The chain carries TRBV7-2 and TRBJ2-3, with TRBD1 as a possible D gene (5 bases). Deletions cut 1 base from V and 3 bases from J, with 26 bases between. There are 20 residues in the CDR3. Per the germline V gene, CDR1 is SGHTA and CDR2 is FQGNSA. The CDR3 spells CASSLEMGQGRITVTDTQYF. The DNA of the CDR3 is TGTGCCAGCAGCTTAGAAATGGGGCAGGGTCGGATTACCGTTACAGATACGCAGTATTTT.

This clonotype was found many times. This chain connects TRBV2 to TRBJ2-7, with 7 bases aligning to TRBD1. Trimming at V came to 4 bases and at J to 9 bases, leaving 15 bases not matched to a gene. The V gene's germline CDR1 is SNHLY and CDR2 FYNNEI. This CDR3 has 15 residues. CDR3 in DNA: TGTGCCAGCAGTGCCCCCGACAGGGCCCTCTCTGGGCAGTACTTC. Translation: CASSAPDRALSGQYF.

This clonotype was counted only a few times. The chain combines TRBV7-9 with TRBJ1-5; a possible D gene is TRBD1 (6 bases). The CDR3 runs 15 residues. The germline V gene has CDR1 SEHNR and CDR2 FQNEAQ (reference sequence). V was cut by 1 base and J by 6 bases, with 13 bases left in between. The CDR3 sequence: CASSLGGLPSQPQHF. In DNA form, the CDR3 reads TGTGCCAGCAGCTTAGGGGGGCTCCCTAGTCAGCCCCAGCATTTT.

This clonotype was counted ten times or more. This chain uses TRBV20-1 with TRBJ2-3, with TRBD2 identical over 7 bases. The ends lost 8 bases at V and 3 bases at J; junction bases unmatched: 20. Germline V gene sequence: CDR1 DFQATT, CDR2 SNEGSKA (reference sequence). This CDR3 has 17 residues. CDR3 sequence reads: CSRDRDPSGLGTDTQYF. For the CDR3, the DNA is TGCAGTCGCGATAGGGATCCTAGCGGCTTGGGGACAGATACGCAGTATTTT.

This clonotype was found many times. The chain links TRBV2 to TRBJ2-5; 8 bases fit TRBD1. The length of the CDR3 is 12 residues. J was trimmed by 4 bases and V by 8 bases; bases with no gene match: 3. The germline gives CDR1 SNHLY, CDR2 FYNNEI. The CDR3 protein is CASGTGRETQYF. CDR3 sequence (DNA): TGTGCCAGCGGGACAGGAAGAGAGACCCAGTACTTC.

This clonotype occurred many times. The chain links TRBV9 to TRBJ2-3; either TRBD1 or TRBD2 may supply D (6 bases each). The CDR3 totals 16 residues. Germline lookup yields CDR1 SGDLS and CDR2 YYNGEE. Trimming cost V 0 bases and J 1 base, with 12 bases left between them. The DNA for the CDR3 is TGTGCCAGCAGCGTAGAGGTGGGGGGCCGCACAGATACGCAGTATTTT. As protein: CASSVEVGGRTDTQYF.

Ten or more counts support this clonotype. V and J are TRBV5-4 and TRBJ2-3, with D uncertain. This CDR3 has 12 amino acids. V gave up 0 bases and J gave up 6 bases, with 5 bases separating them. Germline CDR1 reads SGHNT; CDR2 reads YYREEE (reference sequence). The CDR3 loop is CASSLDMDTQYF. The CDR3 DNA is TGTGCCAGCAGCTTGGACATGGATACGCAGTATTTT.